This TCR beta chain was captured in a study of cytomegalovirus exposure and HLA in healthy donors. As for this clone: Its target is unknown.

Points from the study as a whole: Most TCR sequences were seen very rarely across donors, but some public TCRs occurred in many.

V was clipped by 4 bases and J by 4 bases; unmatched bases: 3. Per germline, CDR1 MNHNS and CDR2 SASEGT. The CDR3 runs 14 residues. 13 Jbeta primers and 60 Vbeta primers were used for the PCR. Only in-frame clones appear in the TCRdb table, and some are missing; sequencing was by immunoSEQ multiplex PCR. Here the sample spans fewer than 100,000 clones, 65% to 85% being singletons. The chain has TRBV6-1 and TRBJ1-1; TRBD1 aligns across 10 bases. The material sequenced was PBMCs. The TCR sequence derives from a man aged 40-50 years in good health and CMV-seronegative. CDR3 sequence reads: CASSGQGAGTEAFF. The CDR3 DNA follows: TGTGCCAGCAGTGGACAGGGGGCGGGCACTGAAGCTTTCTTT.